Below, 25 T cell receptor beta chains from the same sample are listed, as sequenced in a study of T cells in women clearing cervical HPV infection. Only in-frame clones appear in the TCRdb table, and some are missing; sequencing was by immunoSEQ multiplex PCR. The repertoire table contains 25,000 to 35,000 clones. Source material: blood buffy coat. Receptors were obtained from a woman aged 18-69 years with a cervical HPV16 infection that either progressed to CIN3+ or cleared (not recorded which).

Remarks on this clone: Coverage ceases 3 residues before the CDR3 finishes, and the germline J gene fills in the end. This chain uses TRBV2 with TRBJ2-4, with D possibly being TRBD2 (5 bases). The CDR3 sequence is 15 residues long. The germline gives CDR1 SNHLY, CDR2 FYNNEI. The CDR3 protein is CASSEQTGSEETQYF. The CDR3 bases that were read are TGTGCCAGCAGTGAGCAAACGGGGTCCGAAGAGACT.

Concerning this clone itself: The CDR3 is cut off 3 residues early in the read; its end comes from the germline J gene. The gene calls are TRBV19 and TRBJ1-2; D is undetermined. CDR1 is LNHDA and CDR2 is SQIVND in the germline V gene (reference sequence). The CDR3 extends over 16 amino acids. CDR3 amino acids: CASSIIGLAGGNDYTF. The part of the CDR3 DNA that was read is TGTGCCAGTAGTATAATCGGACTAGCGGGAGGCAATGAC.

In regard to this clone: Read data end 3 residues before the CDR3 end; the end is taken from the germline J gene. This chain links TRBV19 with TRBJ2-2; 8 bases fit TRBD2. Germline CDR1 reads LNHDA; CDR2 reads SQIVND (reference sequence). CDR3 size: 16 residues. The CDR3 spells CASSPGLVSGANVLFF. CDR3 bases read: TGTGCCAGTAGCCCGGGACTAGTTTCTGGGGCCAACGTG. Full variable domain (missing parts from reference TRBV19 and TRBJ2-2): DGGITQSPKYLFRKEGQNVTLSCEQNLNHDAMYWYRQDPGQGLRLIYYSQIVNDFQKGDIAEGYSVSREKKESFPLTVTSAQKNPTAFYLCASSPGLVSGANVLFFGEGSRLTVL.

Remarks on this clone: The read ends 3 residues early relative to the CDR3; the germline J gene fills the gap. This chain joins TRBV5-4 and TRBJ2-3; possible D gene TRBD2, 6 bases. The CDR3 sequence is 16 residues long. V gave up 0 bases and J gave up 3 bases, with 14 bases separating them. The germline V gene encodes CDR1 SGHNT and CDR2 YYREEE (reference sequence). The CDR3 reads CASSLGLLAATDTQYF. The sequenced CDR3 bases are TGTGCCAGCAGCTTGGGGTTGTTAGCGGCGACAGATACG.

The chain's CDR3 is CASGTSGTSSYEQYF. The CDR3 bases that were read are TGTGCCAGTGGGACTAGCGGGACGAGCTCCTACGAG. This sequence joins TRBV19 and TRBJ2-7; 13 bases fit TRBD2. Read data end 3 residues before the CDR3 end; the end is taken from the germline J gene. From germline, CDR1 is LNHDA and CDR2 SQIVND (reference sequence). The V segment lost 8 bases and the J segment 0 bases; nucleotides outside the gene matches: 4. CDR3 length equals 15 residues.

Regarding this clone: Read sequence stops 3 residues before the CDR3 end, and the germline J gene provides the missing end. The chain combines TRBV20-1 with TRBJ2-3; 14 bases agree with TRBD2. The germline V gene encodes CDR1 DFQATT and CDR2 SNEGSKA (reference sequence). Trimming cost V 6 bases and J 4 bases; bases outside gene matches: 6. The CDR3 consists of 15 residues. CDR3 sequence reads: CSARLAGGPSDTQYF. CDR3 bases read: TGCAGTGCCAGACTAGCGGGGGGGCCATCAGATACG.

On this clone: The read halts 3 residues ahead of the CDR3 end, with the missing end drawn from the germline J gene. The chain is built from TRBV12-3 or TRBV12-4 and TRBJ1-5; D might be TRBD1 (6 bases). The CDR3 is made up of 13 amino acids. V was pared by 5 bases and J by 6 bases, with 11 bases between. Partial CDR3 DNA: TGTGCCAGCAGTACCGGGACACCTCAGCCC. This gives the protein CASSTGTPQP. The full-length CDR3 reads as CASSTGTPQPQHF.

About this clone: The read gets to within 3 residues of the CDR3 end, and the germline J gene fills in the rest. The genes are TRBV5-6 and TRBJ2-7; maybe TRBD1 (7 bases). The germline V and J ends were trimmed by 4 bases and 2 bases, with 13 bases remaining between them. The CDR3 is made up of 14 amino acids. In germline, CDR1 is SGHDT, CDR2 YYEEEE. The CDR3 is CASSQGDSPYEQYF. The CDR3 bases that were read are TGTGCCAGCAGCCAGGGGGACTCCCCCTACGAG.

With regard to this clone: The CDR3 is cut off 3 residues early in the read; its end comes from the germline J gene. This rearrangement joins TRBV6-1 to TRBJ2-4, with D maybe TRBD1 (5 bases). CDR3 size: 14 residues. CDR1 is MNHNS, CDR2 SASEGT, per germline. The CDR3 sequence: CASSALDRFYGQYF. The covered CDR3 bases are TGTGCCAGCAGTGCGCTCGACAGATTTTATGGT.

In the case of this clone: The read is 3 residues too short to cover the CDR3 end, so that end is filled in from the germline J gene. V and J are TRBV30 and TRBJ1-2, with TRBD1 matching 10 bases. CDR1 and CDR2 (germline): GTSNPN, SVGIG (reference sequence). The CDR3 has 16 residues. After removal of 0 bases from V and 6 bases from J, the junction contained 10 bases not matched to a gene. Partial CDR3 DNA: TGTGCCTGGAGTGTTTTTCCCGGGACAGGGGTTAATGGC. Its protein product is CAWSVFPGTGVNG. The entire CDR3 sequence reads CAWSVFPGTGVNGYTF. The whole variable domain, filled in from reference TRBV30 and TRBJ1-2, reads SQTIHQWPATLVQPVGSPLSLECTVEGTSNPNLYWYRQAAGRGLQLLFYSVGIGQISSEVPQNLSASRPQDRQFILSSKKLLLSDSGFYLCAWSVFPGTGVNGYTFGSGTRLTVV.

On this clone itself: The read terminates 3 residues ahead of where the CDR3 ends, so the germline J gene completes it. The chain recombines TRBV10-1 with TRBJ1-4; 7 bases align to TRBD1. Trimming took 7 bases from V and 7 from J; bases not matched to a gene: 18. CDR3 length: 17 residues. Germline loops: CDR1 WNHNN, CDR2 SYGVQD (reference sequence). The CDR3 bases that were read are TGCGCCAGCATTCCTCCCCAAACGACAGGGTCTTCTGAAAAA. Protein sequence: CASIPPQTTGSSEK. The whole CDR3 sequence reads CASIPPQTTGSSEKLFF.

A remark on this clone: The CDR3 goes on 3 residues after the read ends, and that part is filled in from the germline J gene. V gene TRBV19 combines with J gene TRBJ2-7; 8 bases map to TRBD1. The V segment lost 5 bases and the J segment 4 bases; nucleotides outside the gene matches: 1. Germline loops: CDR1 LNHDA, CDR2 SQIVND (reference sequence). The length of the CDR3 is 12 residues. Partial CDR3 DNA: TGTGCCAGTAGTGGACAGGGATACGAG. Its protein product is CASSGQGYE. From start to end, the CDR3 is CASSGQGYEQYF.

Concerning this clone: The read ends 3 residues shy of where the CDR3 ends; the end is completed using the germline J gene. The chain uses TRBV5-5 and TRBJ1-5; TRBD1 matches at 7 bases. Germline V gene sequence: CDR1 SGHKS, CDR2 YYEKEE (reference sequence). CDR3 length equals 14 residues. With V trimmed by 3 bases and J by 4 bases, 4 bases remained unmatched. The CDR3 region is CASSYLQGNQPQHF. CDR3 bases read: TGTGCCAGCAGCTACCTACAGGGGAATCAGCCC.

With respect to this clone: The read is 3 residues too short to cover the CDR3 end, so that end is filled in from the germline J gene. The chain combines TRBV2 with TRBJ1-6; D perhaps matches TRBD1 (5 bases). The germline V and J ends were trimmed by 6 bases and 7 bases, with 16 bases remaining between them. Germline assignment: CDR1 SNHLY and CDR2 FYNNEI. The CDR3 has 15 amino acids. This CDR3 reads CASRRRVTENSPLHF. Partial CDR3 DNA: TGTGCCAGCAGACGTCGTGTGACAGAGAATTCACCC.

For this clone: The read falls 3 residues short of the CDR3 end, and the missing part is taken from the germline J gene. This chain connects TRBV7-8 to TRBJ1-2; no definite D call. This CDR3 has 13 residues. In germline, CDR1 is SGHVS, CDR2 FQNEAQ. The DNA read from the CDR3 is TGTGCCAGCAGCTCAGGACTAGAGTTTGAC. This codes for CASSSGLEFD. In full, the CDR3 is CASSSGLEFDYTF.

The CDR3 reads CASSLQGLLGNTIYF. The sequenced CDR3 bases are TGCGCCAGCAGCTTACAGGGGCTGTTGGGAAACACC. The gene calls are TRBV5-1 and TRBJ1-3; TRBD1 agrees at 7 bases. The read finishes 3 residues shy of the CDR3 end, and the germline J gene is used to complete it. This CDR3 has 15 residues. Looked up from germline, CDR1 is SGHRS and CDR2 is YFSETQ. Unmatched junction bases numbered 6, after V lost 2 bases and J lost 4 bases.

Note on this clone: Read sequence stops 3 residues before the CDR3 end, and the germline J gene provides the missing end. The rearrangement uses TRBV11-3 and TRBJ1-1; D is possibly TRBD1 (6 bases). This CDR3 contains 13 residues. Germline CDR1 is SGHNT and CDR2 is YENEEA. Incomplete CDR3 DNA: TGTGCCAGCAGCTTAGATCTTAGGGGGAAA. Translation: CASSLDLRGK. The whole CDR3 sequence is CASSLDLRGKAFF.

As to this clone: The CDR3 end is not reached by the read, which stops 3 residues before it; the germline J gene fills it in. The chain combines TRBV5-8 with TRBJ2-7, with D possibly TRBD1 on 5 matching bases. V was shortened by 4 bases and J by 2 bases, with 13 bases between the two germline ends. The CDR3 consists of 14 residues. The germline CDR1 and CDR2 sequences are SGHTS and YDEGEE. The CDR3 spells CASSPRTFAYEQYF. CDR3 DNA, as far as it was read: TGTGCCAGCAGCCCCAGGACATTCGCCTACGAG.

On this clone: At one end the junction does not follow the germline gene, possibly because of a read error. The CDR3 goes on 3 residues after the read ends, and that part is filled in from the germline J gene. This sequence joins TRBV4-2 and TRBJ2-7; 7 bases map to TRBD1. The CDR3 spans 16 residues. Looked up from germline, CDR1 is LGHNA and CDR2 is YNFKEQ. CDR3 residues: CASSQAPDEGAYEQYF. The CDR3 bases that were read are TGCGCCAGCAGCCAAGCCCCCGACGAGGGGGCGTACGAG.

Worth noting for this clone: The CDR3 end is not reached by the read, which stops 3 residues before it; the germline J gene fills it in. The V call is TRBV5-1, the J call TRBJ2-2; D is unclear. The CDR3 loop spans 13 amino acids. The germline gives CDR1 SGHRS, CDR2 YFSETQ. CDR3 bases read: TGCGCCAGCAGCTTGGCTGGCAGATCACCG. Residues: CASSLAGRSP. The full-length CDR3 reads as CASSLAGRSPLFF.

The CDR3 here is CASSPGAASGANVLTF. CDR3 bases read: TGTGCCAGCAGTCCTGGGGCGGCCTCTGGGGCCAACGTC. The chain combines TRBV2 with TRBJ2-6; perhaps TRBD1 as D (5 bases). The read ends 3 residues before the CDR3 terminus; that terminus is restored from the germline J gene. From germline, CDR1 is SNHLY and CDR2 FYNNEI. CDR3 length: 16 residues. Trimming stripped 5 bases from V and 0 bases from J, with 11 bases between. Looking up the rest from reference TRBV2 and TRBJ2-6 gives the full variable domain: EPEVTQTPSHQVTQMGQEVILRCVPISNHLYFYWYRQILGQKVEFLVSFYNNEISEKSEIFDDQFSVERPDGSNFTLKIRSTKLEDSAMYFCASSPGAASGANVLTFGAGSRLTVL.

Concerning this clone: Read data end 3 residues before the CDR3 end; the end is taken from the germline J gene. The rearrangement uses TRBV11-2 and TRBJ1-2, with 7 positions matching TRBD1. The CDR3 is 14 residues long. The germline CDR1 and CDR2 sequences are SGHAT and FQNNGV. Losses at the gene ends were 4 bases for V and 5 bases for J; bases not matched to a gene: 7. The part of the CDR3 DNA that was read is TGTGCCAGCAGCTCCACGACAGGGACTTATGGC. This sequence encodes CASSSTTGTYG. The whole CDR3 sequence reads CASSSTTGTYGYTF.

As regards this clone: Read coverage stops 3 residues before the CDR3 terminus; the germline J gene supplies the remainder. The chain joins TRBV7-6 to TRBJ2-3; no clear D. CDR1 and CDR2 (germline): SGHVS, FNYEAQ. Trimming left V 5 bases short and J 6 bases short, with 18 bases between. There are 15 residues in the CDR3. CDR3 protein: CASSRGPRSADTQYF. CDR3 DNA (partial): TGTGCCAGCAGCCGTGGCCCTAGGAGTGCTGATACG. Based on the CDR3 plus reference TRBV7-6 and TRBJ2-3, the full variable domain is GAGVSQSPRYKVTKRGQDVALRCDPISGHVSLYWYRQALGQGPEFLTYFNYEAQQDKSGLPNDRFSAERPEGSISTLTIQRTEQRDSAMYRCASSRGPRSADTQYFGPGTRLTVL.

Turning to this clone: Read data end 3 residues before the CDR3 end; the end is taken from the germline J gene. The chain recombines TRBV20-1 with TRBJ1-2; 7 nucleotides match TRBD1. The CDR3 is made up of 17 amino acids. V shed 6 bases, J shed 3 bases, and the junction held 19 bases outside the gene matches. Germline assignment: CDR1 DFQATT and CDR2 SNEGSKA (reference sequence). CDR3 DNA, as far as it was read: TGCAGTGCCAGTGCTGCAGTCGTGACAGGGTTAGACTATGGC. Translated: CSASAAVVTGLDYG. The full CDR3 protein reads CSASAAVVTGLDYGYTF.

Note on this clone: Sequencing ends 3 residues short of the CDR3 end; the germline J gene provides the rest. This chain joins TRBV18 and TRBJ2-3, with 9 bases lining up with TRBD1. The CDR3 length is 15 residues. The germline V gene has CDR1 KGHSH and CDR2 LQKENI. The DNA read from the CDR3 is TGTGCCAGCTCACCACCGGGACAGGGATATCAGCCG. Protein: CASSPPGQGYQP. The full CDR3 is CASSPPGQGYQPQYF.